Shown below are 26 T cell receptor beta chains from a single sample sequenced in a study of CD8+ T cells in alopecia areata. Extracted RNA was reverse transcribed, and the resulting cDNA served as sequencing template. Libraries were prepared by immunoSEQ multiplex PCR; TCRdb keeps only in-frame clonotypes and omits some of them. The data show roughly 150,000 clones, around 54% seen once. The sequenced sample was CD4+ T cells sorted from blood. These receptors were obtained from a human donor in good health.

CDR3 in DNA: TGCAGCGTTGAAAAACGGGCCATCGGGGCTGAAGCTTTCTTT. This encodes CSVEKRAIGAEAFF. V is TRBV29-1 and J is TRBJ1-1; D remains ambiguous. Trimming shortened V by 2 bases and J by 6 bases, and 16 bases separated the two germline ends. The CDR3 covers 14 residues. The V gene's germline CDR1 is SQVTM and CDR2 ANQGSEA.

V is TRBV29-1 and J is TRBJ1-4; D is possibly TRBD1 (5 bases). The CDR3 runs 12 residues. The germline gives CDR1 SQVTM, CDR2 ANQGSEA. V was clipped by 5 bases and J by 8 bases, with 12 bases between them. CDR3 residues: CSVSRAEEKLFF. In DNA, the CDR3 is TGCAGCGTTAGCAGGGCGGAAGAAAAACTGTTTTTT.

The chain recombines TRBV7-3 with TRBJ1-2; 7 nucleotides align to TRBD1. Germline V CDR1 and CDR2: SGHTA, FQGTGA. This CDR3 is 17 amino acids long. The J segment lost 6 bases and the V segment lost 0 bases, leaving 13 bases of the junction unmatched. The DNA for the CDR3 is TGTGCCAGCAGCTTAACTGCGACAGGGTTCTCGGTCCATGGCTACACCTTC. Translated: CASSLTATGFSVHGYTF.

V gene TRBV29-1 combines with J gene TRBJ2-5; a possible D gene is TRBD2 (5 bases). Trimming pared 3 bases from V and 4 bases from J, leaving 12 bases between. Germline V CDR1 and CDR2: SQVTM, ANQGSEA. The CDR3 sequence is 13 residues long. CDR3 amino acids: CSVEKGRGETQYF. The CDR3 coding sequence is TGCAGCGTTGAGAAGGGCCGGGGAGAGACCCAGTACTTC. Drawing the rest from reference TRBV29-1 and TRBJ2-5, the complete variable domain is SAVISQKPSRDICQRGTSLTIQCQVDSQVTMMFWYRQQPGQSLTLIATANQGSEATYESGFVIDKFPISRPNLTFSTLTVSNMSPEDSSIYLCSVEKGRGETQYFGPGTRLLVL.

The rearrangement joins TRBV5-1 to TRBJ2-3, with 7 nucleotides matching TRBD2. CDR1 is SGHRS, CDR2 YFSETQ, per germline. The trim removed 0 bases at V and 3 bases at J, leaving 7 bases unmatched. The CDR3 consists of 16 residues. This CDR3 reads CASSLAVGGPTDTQYF. The CDR3 nucleotides read TGCGCCAGCAGCTTGGCCGTGGGAGGGCCGACAGATACGCAGTATTTT.

J is TRBJ2-3 and V is TRBV7-2; D call uncertain. Germline V gene lookup returns CDR1 SGHTA and CDR2 FQGNSA. With 5 bases removed from V and 2 bases from J, the gap between germline ends came to 14 bases. CDR3 length: 15 amino acids. The CDR3, as DNA: TGTGCCAGCAGCCAAGGGTGGATGGTCACAGATACGCAGTATTTT. Residues: CASSQGWMVTDTQYF.

CDR3 residues: CASSLAGSSYEQYF. The DNA of the CDR3 is TGTGCCAGCAGCTTAGCGGGCAGTTCCTACGAGCAGTACTTC. The V and J genes are TRBV7-9 and TRBJ2-7; D is ambiguous. Germline V gene data show CDR1 as SEHNR and CDR2 as FQNEAQ (reference sequence). Trimming shortened V by 0 bases and J by 1 base, and 7 bases separated the two germline ends. This CDR3 region has 14 residues.

The chain has TRBV5-1 and TRBJ2-5; TRBD1 agrees at 8 bases. The CDR3 length is 16 residues. Germline-derived CDR1 and CDR2 are SGHRS and YFSETQ. V trimming: 0 bases; J trimming: 2 bases; junction bases outside the gene matches: 6. The CDR3 DNA is TGCGCCAGCAGCTTGGGACAGGGGTGGAGGCAAGAGACCCAGTACTTC. Its protein product is CASSLGQGWRQETQYF.

This clone was observed a handful of times. V gene TRBV29-1 combines with J gene TRBJ2-7, with 9 bases identical to TRBD1. The germline V gene has CDR1 SQVTM and CDR2 ANQGSEA. Trimming removed 6 bases from V and 2 bases from J; junction bases left unmatched: 8. The CDR3 has 14 amino acids. As DNA, the CDR3 is TGCAGCGTGGATACAGGGGGCCTGGCCTACGAGCAGTACTTC. It translates to CSVDTGGLAYEQYF.

The gene calls are TRBV11-2 and TRBJ2-5; D gene ambiguous. From germline, CDR1 is SGHAT and CDR2 FQNNGV. The ends were cut back, 5 bases at V and 1 base at J, with 8 bases in the middle. The CDR3 totals 13 residues. CDR3 protein: CASSQSSQETQYF. CDR3 in DNA: TGTGCCAGCAGCCAGTCCAGCCAAGAGACCCAGTACTTC.

The CDR3 DNA sequence: TGTGCCAGCACCCTCGGGCAGTTCACTGAAGCTTTCTTT. Protein sequence: CASTLGQFTEAFF. The J gene is TRBJ1-1, the V gene TRBV2; D gene ambiguous. Germline loops: CDR1 SNHLY, CDR2 FYNNEI. Trimming removed 7 bases from V and 4 bases from J, with 13 bases in between. The CDR3 runs 13 residues.

The chain couples TRBV6-6 to TRBJ2-6; D remains ambiguous. Germline V gives CDR1 MNHNY, CDR2 SVGAGI (reference sequence). The CDR3 consists of 14 residues. Trimming removed 5 bases at V and 1 base at J, with 6 bases between. The CDR3 DNA reads TGTGCCAGCAGTACCGCGTCTGGGGCCAACGTCCTGACTTTC. It is translated as CASSTASGANVLTF.

The chain couples TRBV29-1 to TRBJ1-1; 7 nucleotides match TRBD1. Germline assignment: CDR1 SQVTM and CDR2 ANQGSEA. The CDR3 runs to 12 residues. V shed 3 bases and J 6 bases; nucleotides not matched to a gene: 4. The CDR3 DNA sequence: TGCAGCGTTGACGTCCAGGGGGCTGAAGCTTTCTTT. This gives the protein CSVDVQGAEAFF.

The V call is TRBV6-5, the J call TRBJ1-1; D uncertain. This CDR3 has 14 amino acids. The germline V gene has CDR1 MNHEY and CDR2 SVGAGI. The ends were cut back, 2 bases at V and 2 bases at J, with 9 bases in the middle. The CDR3 here is CASSYTKVNTEAFF. CDR3 in DNA: TGTGCCAGCAGTTACACTAAAGTTAACACTGAAGCTTTCTTT.

The chain has TRBV6-1 and TRBJ1-5; no clear D. The V gene lost 5 bases and the J gene lost 6 bases, with 5 bases spanning the gap. The CDR3 consists of 11 residues. Looked up from germline, CDR1 is MNHNS and CDR2 is SASEGT. The DNA for the CDR3 is TGTGCCAGCAGTTCCATTCAGCCCCAGCATTTT. Protein sequence: CASSSIQPQHF.

The sample holds a few counts of this clone. The J gene is TRBJ2-5, the V gene TRBV4-1, with D unresolved. The CDR3 has 13 amino acids. Germline assignment: CDR1 MGHRA and CDR2 YSYEKL. The V and J ends lost 3 bases and 3 bases respectively, with 8 bases between them. The CDR3 protein is CASSHRTEETQYF. The CDR3 bases are TGCGCCAGCAGCCACAGGACGGAAGAGACCCAGTACTTC.

The rearrangement links TRBV7-9 to TRBJ2-7, with 11 bases aligning to TRBD1. CDR1 SEHNR and CDR2 FQNEAQ come from the germline V gene (reference sequence). V dropped 2 bases and J dropped 0; count of bases not matched to a gene: 3. This CDR3 is 16 amino acids long. The CDR3, as DNA: TGTGCCAGCAGCTTATCCGGGACAGGGGGCTCCTACGAGCAGTACTTC. This translates into CASSLSGTGGSYEQYF.

V and J are TRBV19 and TRBJ2-5; D possibly matches TRBD1 or TRBD2 (5 bases each). The CDR3 loop spans 14 amino acids. Trimming shortened V by 5 bases and J by 7 bases, and 17 bases separated the two germline ends. The germline gives CDR1 LNHDA, CDR2 SQIVND (reference sequence). DNA of the CDR3: TGTGCCAGTAGTTCGACCGGGGCCTCGGGGACCCAGTACTTC. It encodes CASSSTGASGTQYF.

The V gene is TRBV15, the J gene TRBJ2-4, with D tentatively TRBD1 (6 bases). With 1 base removed from V and 3 bases from J, the gap between germline ends came to 13 bases. This CDR3 contains 16 residues. Germline lookup yields CDR1 LNHNV and CDR2 YYDKDF (reference sequence). CDR3 sequence reads: CATSRGRTEHKNIQYF. The CDR3 DNA reads as TGTGCCACCAGCAGAGGCCGGACAGAACACAAAAACATTCAGTACTTC.

A note on this clone: The germline gene is not matched at one end of the junction; a read error may be the cause. The chain has TRBV5-1 and TRBJ2-5; D may match TRBD1 or TRBD2 (5 bases each). Germline loops: CDR1 SGHRS, CDR2 YFSETQ. The CDR3 has 12 residues. Here the CDR3 reads CASSIDGTPGNF. CDR3 bases: TGCGCCAGCAGCATCGACGGGACCCCAGGGAACTTC.

This rearrangement joins TRBV29-1 to TRBJ1-5, with a tentative D call TRBD1 (5 bases). This CDR3 contains 15 residues. The V gene's germline CDR1 is SQVTM and CDR2 ANQGSEA. V lost 5 bases and J lost 3, with 17 bases in between. The CDR3 nucleotides are TGCAGCGTTTCCTCTGGGGGGGGGAACAATCAGCCCCAGCATTTT. Translation: CSVSSGGGNNQPQHF.

The V gene is TRBV2, the J gene TRBJ2-3, with D unresolved. Trimming removed 5 bases at V and 2 bases at J, with 5 bases between. The CDR3 consists of 12 residues. Germline loops: CDR1 SNHLY, CDR2 FYNNEI. The DNA for the CDR3 is TGTGCCAGCAGTACTACCACAGATACGCAGTATTTT. It encodes CASSTTTDTQYF.

The gene calls are TRBV7-9 and TRBJ1-2; D call uncertain. V dropped 4 bases and J dropped 8 bases, with 14 bases sitting between them. The length of the CDR3 is 13 residues. The germline gives CDR1 SEHNR, CDR2 FQNEAQ (reference sequence). Here the CDR3 reads CASSSRHSGGYTF. In DNA form, the CDR3 reads TGTGCCAGCAGCTCACGACACTCGGGGGGCTACACCTTC.

The chain recombines TRBV29-1 with TRBJ2-7; 10 bases are shared with TRBD1. The CDR3 is made up of 14 amino acids. Germline CDR1 reads SQVTM; CDR2 reads ANQGSEA. V shed 5 bases and J 2 bases; nucleotides not matched to a gene: 6. CDR3 bases: TGCAGCGTTTCCCCGGGACAGGGGACCTACGAGCAGTACTTC. It translates to CSVSPGQGTYEQYF.

The CDR3 bases are TGCGCCAGCACTCCTAGCGGGAAGAACACCGGGGAGCTGTTTTTT. This codes for CASTPSGKNTGELFF. The chain couples TRBV10-2 to TRBJ2-2, with 9 bases matching TRBD2. The CDR3 loop spans 15 amino acids. Germline V gives CDR1 WSHSY, CDR2 SAAADI. The V gene end was trimmed by 7 bases and the J gene end by 1 base; junction bases not matched to a gene: 4.

The V and J genes are TRBV23-1 and TRBJ1-2; D unclear. TRBV23-1 is marked as an open reading frame, function uncertain. The CDR3 is 15 residues long. With 0 bases removed from V and 4 bases from J, the gap between germline ends came to 12 bases. CDR3 nucleotide sequence: TGCGCCAGCAGTCAATCGCCAGGTGAAGGCTATGGCTACACCTTC. It specifies CASSQSPGEGYGYTF.